These 9 T cell receptor beta chains originate from one sample sequenced in a study of shared clonotypes between healthy human individuals. Sequencing used immunoSEQ multiplex PCR; TCRdb keeps in-frame clones, though not all of them. The table has about a million clones, roughly 80% seen once. Sequencing was carried out using memory CD4+ T cells from PBMCs. Subset meaning: CD45RA-negative fraction. The receptors were gathered from a man aged 18 to 30 in good health. Some clones in this sample may be carry-over from other donors' samples.

The gene calls are TRBV5-5 and TRBJ2-5; TRBD1 matches at 7 bases. This CDR3 contains 18 residues. The junction had 16 bases not matched to a gene; V was cut back by 0 bases and J by 5 bases. Germline V gene data show CDR1 as SGHKS and CDR2 as YYEKEE (reference sequence). The DNA for the CDR3 is TGTGCCAGCAGCTTGGTGGGGTTTGGAACAGGGGTACGCGAGACCCAGTACTTC. Its translation is CASSLVGFGTGVRETQYF.

The chain recombines TRBV7-2 with TRBJ2-1, with 10 nucleotides matching TRBD2. The junction had 3 bases not matched to a gene; V was cut back by 5 bases and J by 2 bases. The CDR3 has 15 residues. Per the germline V gene, CDR1 is SGHTA and CDR2 is FQGNSA. Here the CDR3 DNA reads TGTGCCAGCAGCCCGGGGACTAGCGCCTACAATGAGCAGTTCTTC. It is translated as CASSPGTSAYNEQFF.

V usage is TRBV11-3 and J usage is TRBJ2-7, with D perhaps matching TRBD2 (6 bases). The CDR3 runs to 13 residues. With 0 bases removed from V and 3 bases from J, the gap between germline ends came to 6 bases. Germline V gives CDR1 SGHNT, CDR2 YENEEA. The CDR3, as DNA: TGTGCCAGCAGCTTAGAGCGGGGCTACGAGCAGTACTTC. Protein product: CASSLERGYEQYF.

This clone was counted only a few times. The junction departs from germline at one end; a sequencing error may be responsible. This rearrangement joins TRBV7-2 to TRBJ1-5; D is unresolved. The CDR3 covers 11 residues. Germline V CDR1 and CDR2: SGHTA, FQGNSA. The CDR3 protein is CASSFDQAQHF. The CDR3 DNA is TGTGCCAGCAGCTTCGATCAGGCCCAGCATTTT.

V and J are TRBV15 and TRBJ2-1; no clear D gene. V was clipped by 0 bases and J by 4 bases, with 7 bases between them. This CDR3 is 14 amino acids long. CDR1 is LNHNV and CDR2 is YYDKDF in the germline V gene (reference sequence). CDR3 bases: TGTGCCACCAGCAGAGATTTCAGGTACAATGAGCAGTTCTTC. It yields the protein CATSRDFRYNEQFF.

Worth noting for this clone: Different DNA sequences within this sample yield the same CDR3. The chain combines TRBV27 with TRBJ2-3, with no clear D. This CDR3 spans 14 amino acids. Trimming removed 3 bases at V and 0 bases at J, with 7 bases between. Germline assignment: CDR1 MNHEY and CDR2 SMNVEV (reference sequence). The CDR3 sequence: CASSFGVSTDTQYF. The CDR3 coding sequence is TGTGCCAGCAGTTTCGGCGTTAGCACAGATACGCAGTATTTT.

V usage is TRBV11-2 and J usage is TRBJ2-2, with 9 bases fitting TRBD1. The germline V gene encodes CDR1 SGHAT and CDR2 FQNNGV. The CDR3 extends over 13 amino acids. The V gene end was trimmed by 4 bases and the J gene end by 6 bases; junction bases not matched to a gene: 0. The CDR3 coding sequence is TGTGCCAGCAGCTGGGACAGGGCCGGGGAGCTGTTTTTT. Its translation is CASSWDRAGELFF.

This clone was found once. This chain links TRBV10-3 with TRBJ2-7; D call uncertain. The CDR3 runs 14 residues. CDR1 is ENHRY, CDR2 SYGVKD, per germline. V lost 5 bases, J lost 4 bases, and 15 bases lay in between. Here the CDR3 DNA reads TGTGCCATCAGTCGAACAGAGGTTTGGTACGAGCAGTACTTC. This codes for CAISRTEVWYEQYF.

The chain uses TRBV27 and TRBJ2-7; D is ambiguous. Trimming stripped 3 bases from V and 3 bases from J, with 9 bases between. The CDR3 runs to 13 residues. The germline V gene encodes CDR1 MNHEY and CDR2 SMNVEV (reference sequence). CDR3 residues: CASSFLGGYEQYF. The CDR3 DNA reads TGTGCCAGCAGTTTCTTGGGCGGCTACGAGCAGTACTTC.